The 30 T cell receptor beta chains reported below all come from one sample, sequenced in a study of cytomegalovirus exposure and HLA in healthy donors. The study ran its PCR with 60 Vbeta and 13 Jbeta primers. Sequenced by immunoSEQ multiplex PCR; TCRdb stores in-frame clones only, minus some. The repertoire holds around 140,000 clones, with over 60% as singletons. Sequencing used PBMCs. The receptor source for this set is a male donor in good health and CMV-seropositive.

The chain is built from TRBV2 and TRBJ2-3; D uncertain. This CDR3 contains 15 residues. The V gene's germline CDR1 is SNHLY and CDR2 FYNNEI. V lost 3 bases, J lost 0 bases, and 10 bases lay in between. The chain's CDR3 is CASSDIETSTDTQYF. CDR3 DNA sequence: TGTGCCAGCAGTGACATAGAGACTAGCACAGATACGCAGTATTTT.

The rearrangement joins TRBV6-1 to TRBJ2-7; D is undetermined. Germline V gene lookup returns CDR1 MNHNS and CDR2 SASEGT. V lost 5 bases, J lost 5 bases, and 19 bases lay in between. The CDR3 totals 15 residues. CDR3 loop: CASSSPGFPPDEQYF. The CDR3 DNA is TGTGCCAGCAGTTCCCCTGGTTTCCCCCCGGACGAGCAGTACTTC.

CDR3 bases: TGTGCCACCAGCAGAGCTGACTTAAGCTATGAGCAGTTCTTC. It translates to CATSRADLSYEQFF. V and J are TRBV15 and TRBJ2-1; D remains ambiguous. The CDR3 covers 14 residues. With 1 base removed from V and 8 bases from J, the gap between germline ends came to 12 bases. Per the germline V gene, CDR1 is LNHNV and CDR2 is YYDKDF (reference sequence).

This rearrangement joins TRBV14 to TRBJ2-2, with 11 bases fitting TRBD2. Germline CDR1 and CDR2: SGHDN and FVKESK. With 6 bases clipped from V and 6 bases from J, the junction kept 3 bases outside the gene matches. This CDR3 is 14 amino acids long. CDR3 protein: CASRLGLAAGELFF. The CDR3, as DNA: TGTGCCAGCAGGCTGGGACTAGCGGCCGGGGAGCTGTTTTTT.

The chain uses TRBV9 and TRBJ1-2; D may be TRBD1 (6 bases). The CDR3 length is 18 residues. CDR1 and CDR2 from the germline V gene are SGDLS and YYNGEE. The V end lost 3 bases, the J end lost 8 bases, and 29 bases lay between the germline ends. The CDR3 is CASSERGGQSDPPLGYTF. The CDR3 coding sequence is TGTGCCAGCAGCGAGAGGGGGGGCCAGTCCGACCCCCCTTTGGGCTACACCTTC.

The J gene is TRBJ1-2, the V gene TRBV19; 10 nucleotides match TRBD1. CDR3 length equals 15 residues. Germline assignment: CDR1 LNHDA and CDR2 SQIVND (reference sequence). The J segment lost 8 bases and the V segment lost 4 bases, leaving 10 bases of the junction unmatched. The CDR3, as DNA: TGTGCCAGTAGTAGAAGACCGGGACAGGGGAAAGGCTACACCTTC. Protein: CASSRRPGQGKGYTF. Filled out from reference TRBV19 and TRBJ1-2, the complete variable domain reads DGGITQSPKYLFRKEGQNVTLSCEQNLNHDAMYWYRQDPGQGLRLIYYSQIVNDFQKGDIAEGYSVSREKKESFPLTVTSAQKNPTAFYLCASSRRPGQGKGYTFGSGTRLTVV.

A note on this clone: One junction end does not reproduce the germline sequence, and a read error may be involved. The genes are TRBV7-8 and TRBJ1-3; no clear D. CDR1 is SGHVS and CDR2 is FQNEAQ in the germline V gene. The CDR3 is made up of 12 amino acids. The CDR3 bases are TGTGCCAGCAGCTTAGATAGCAGAGGGCGGTTTTTT. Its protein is CASSLDSRGRFF.

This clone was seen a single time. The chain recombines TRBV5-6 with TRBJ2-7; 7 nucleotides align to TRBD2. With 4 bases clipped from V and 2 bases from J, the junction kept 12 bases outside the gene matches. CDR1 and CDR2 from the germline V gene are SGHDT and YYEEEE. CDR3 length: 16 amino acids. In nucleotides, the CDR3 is TGTGCCAGCAGCCATTTAAGGAGCGGGGACCCCTACGAGCAGTACTTC. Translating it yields CASSHLRSGDPYEQYF.

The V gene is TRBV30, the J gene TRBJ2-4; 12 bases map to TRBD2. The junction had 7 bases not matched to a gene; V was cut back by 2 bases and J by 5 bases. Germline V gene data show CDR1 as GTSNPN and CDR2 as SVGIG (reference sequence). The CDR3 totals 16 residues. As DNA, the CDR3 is TGTGCCTGGAGTAAAAGAGCTAGCGGGGGGGAAAACATTCAGTACTTC. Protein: CAWSKRASGGENIQYF.

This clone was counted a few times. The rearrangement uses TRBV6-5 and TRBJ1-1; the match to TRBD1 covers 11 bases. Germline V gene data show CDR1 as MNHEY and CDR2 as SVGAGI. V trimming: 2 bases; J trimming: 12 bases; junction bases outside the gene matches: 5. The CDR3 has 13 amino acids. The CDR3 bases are TGTGCCAGCAGTTACGGACAGGGGGCAAAGACTTTCTTT. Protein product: CASSYGQGAKTFF.

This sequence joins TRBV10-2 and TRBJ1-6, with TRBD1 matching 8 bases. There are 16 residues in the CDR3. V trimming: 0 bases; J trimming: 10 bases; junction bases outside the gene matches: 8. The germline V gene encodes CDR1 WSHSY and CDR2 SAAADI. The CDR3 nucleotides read TGCGCCAGCAGTGAGTCGGGGGACAGGATACAATCACCCCTCCACTTT. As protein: CASSESGDRIQSPLHF.

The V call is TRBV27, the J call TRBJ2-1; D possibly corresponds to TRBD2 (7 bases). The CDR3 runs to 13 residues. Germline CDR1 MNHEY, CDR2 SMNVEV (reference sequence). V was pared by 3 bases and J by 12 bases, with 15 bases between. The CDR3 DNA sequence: TGTGCCAGCAGTTTGACAAAGGGGGGGAGGCAGTTCTTC. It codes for CASSLTKGGRQFF.

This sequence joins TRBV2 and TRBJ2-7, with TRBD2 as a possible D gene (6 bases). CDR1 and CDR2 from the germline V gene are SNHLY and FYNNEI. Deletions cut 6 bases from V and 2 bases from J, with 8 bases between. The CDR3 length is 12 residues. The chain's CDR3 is CASRPGAYEQYF. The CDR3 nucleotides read TGTGCCAGCAGGCCGGGGGCCTACGAGCAGTACTTC. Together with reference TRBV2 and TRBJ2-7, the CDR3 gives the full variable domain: EPEVTQTPSHQVTQMGQEVILRCVPISNHLYFYWYRQILGQKVEFLVSFYNNEISEKSEIFDDQFSVERPDGSNFTLKIRSTKLEDSAMYFCASRPGAYEQYFGPGTRLTVT.

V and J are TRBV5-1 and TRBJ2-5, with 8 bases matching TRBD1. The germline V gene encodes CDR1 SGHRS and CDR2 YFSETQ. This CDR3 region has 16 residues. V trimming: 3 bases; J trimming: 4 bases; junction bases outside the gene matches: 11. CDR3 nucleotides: TGCGCCAGCAGCTACGGTGACAGGGGAAGGGGAGAGACCCAGTACTTC. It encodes CASSYGDRGRGETQYF.

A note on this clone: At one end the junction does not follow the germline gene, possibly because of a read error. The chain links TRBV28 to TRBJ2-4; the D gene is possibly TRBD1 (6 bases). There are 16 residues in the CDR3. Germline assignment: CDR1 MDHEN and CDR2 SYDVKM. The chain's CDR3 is CASSLFPGVAKNSQYF. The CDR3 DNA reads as TGTGCCAGCAGTTTATTCCCAGGGGTAGCCAAAAACAGTCAGTACTTC.

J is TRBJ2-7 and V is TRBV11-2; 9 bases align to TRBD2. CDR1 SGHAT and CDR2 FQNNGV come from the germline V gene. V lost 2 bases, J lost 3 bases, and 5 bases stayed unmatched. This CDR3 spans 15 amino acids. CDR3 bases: TGTGCCAGCAGCTTAACCAGCGGGAGGATCTACGAGCAGTACTTC. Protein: CASSLTSGRIYEQYF. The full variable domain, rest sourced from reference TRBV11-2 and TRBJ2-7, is EAGVAQSPRYKIIEKRQSVAFWCNPISGHATLYWYQQILGQGPKLLIQFQNNGVVDDSQLPKDRFSAERLKGVDSTLKIQPAKLEDSAVYLCASSLTSGRIYEQYFGPGTRLTVT.

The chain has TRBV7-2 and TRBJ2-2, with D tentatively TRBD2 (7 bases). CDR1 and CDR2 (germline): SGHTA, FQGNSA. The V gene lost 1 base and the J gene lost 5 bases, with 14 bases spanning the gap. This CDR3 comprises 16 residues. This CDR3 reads CASSLEARGGTGELFF. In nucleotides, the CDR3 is TGTGCCAGCAGCTTAGAAGCGAGGGGGGGTACCGGGGAGCTGTTTTTT.

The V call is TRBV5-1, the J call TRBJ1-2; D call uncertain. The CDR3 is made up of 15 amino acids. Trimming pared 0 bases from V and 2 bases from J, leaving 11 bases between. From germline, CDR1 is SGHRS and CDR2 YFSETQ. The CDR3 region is CASSLGSTGNYGYTF. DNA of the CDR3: TGCGCCAGCAGCTTGGGGTCTACCGGGAACTATGGCTACACCTTC.

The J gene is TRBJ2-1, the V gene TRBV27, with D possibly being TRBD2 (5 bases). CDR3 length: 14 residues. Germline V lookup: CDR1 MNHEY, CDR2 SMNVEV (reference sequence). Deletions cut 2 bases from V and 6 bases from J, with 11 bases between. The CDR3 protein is CASSLTSFPNEQFF. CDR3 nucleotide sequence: TGTGCCAGCAGTTTAACTAGTTTCCCCAATGAGCAGTTCTTC.

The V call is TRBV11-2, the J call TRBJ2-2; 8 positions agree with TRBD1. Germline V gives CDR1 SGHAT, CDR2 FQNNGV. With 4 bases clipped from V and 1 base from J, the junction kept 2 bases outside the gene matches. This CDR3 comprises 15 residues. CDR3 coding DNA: TGTGCCAGCAGCTGGGACAGGAGGAACACCGGGGAGCTGTTTTTT. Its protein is CASSWDRRNTGELFF.

This CDR3 is CASSDTGYSNEKLFF. CDR3 coding DNA: TGTGCCAGCAGCGATACAGGTTATTCTAATGAAAAACTGTTTTTT. The chain is built from TRBV9 and TRBJ1-4, with D possibly matching TRBD1 (5 bases). This CDR3 comprises 15 residues. Trimming pared 3 bases from V and 3 bases from J, leaving 12 bases between. Germline CDR1 and CDR2: SGDLS and YYNGEE.

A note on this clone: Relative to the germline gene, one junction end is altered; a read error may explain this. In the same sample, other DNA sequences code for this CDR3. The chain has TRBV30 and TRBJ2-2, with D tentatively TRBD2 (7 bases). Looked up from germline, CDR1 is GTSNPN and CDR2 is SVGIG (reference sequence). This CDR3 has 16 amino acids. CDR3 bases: TGTGCCTGGAGATTAATGGGGGGGGGCCTCGCCGGGGAGCTGTTTTTC. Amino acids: CAWRLMGGGLAGELFF.

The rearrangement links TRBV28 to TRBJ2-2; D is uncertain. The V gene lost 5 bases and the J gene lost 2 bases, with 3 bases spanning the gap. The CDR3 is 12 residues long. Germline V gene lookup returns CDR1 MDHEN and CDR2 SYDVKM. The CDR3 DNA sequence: TGTGCCAGCAGTACAAACACCGGGGAGCTGTTTTTT. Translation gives CASSTNTGELFF. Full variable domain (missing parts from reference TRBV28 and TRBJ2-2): DVKVTQSSRYLVKRTGEKVFLECVQDMDHENMFWYRQDPGLGLRLIYFSYDVKMKEKGDIPEGYSVSREKKERFSLILESASTNQTSMYLCASSTNTGELFFGEGSRLTVL.

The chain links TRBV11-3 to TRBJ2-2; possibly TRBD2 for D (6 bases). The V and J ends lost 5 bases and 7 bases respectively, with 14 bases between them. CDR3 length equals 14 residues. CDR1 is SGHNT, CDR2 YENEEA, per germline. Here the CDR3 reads CASSQDWGGGELFF. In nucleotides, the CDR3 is TGTGCCAGCAGCCAAGACTGGGGAGGCGGGGAGCTGTTTTTT.

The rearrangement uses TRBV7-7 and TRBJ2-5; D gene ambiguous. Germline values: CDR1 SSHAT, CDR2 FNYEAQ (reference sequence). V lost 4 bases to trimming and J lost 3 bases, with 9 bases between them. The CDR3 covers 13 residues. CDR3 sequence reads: CASSSASEETQYF. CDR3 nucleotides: TGTGCCAGCAGCTCTGCCAGCGAAGAGACCCAGTACTTC.

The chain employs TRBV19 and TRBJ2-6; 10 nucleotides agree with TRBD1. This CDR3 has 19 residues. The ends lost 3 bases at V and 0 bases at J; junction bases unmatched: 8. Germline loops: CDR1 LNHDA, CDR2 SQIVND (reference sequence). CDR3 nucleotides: TGTGCCAGTAGTATCGGGGGGACAGGGGCTATCTCTGGGGCCAACGTCCTGACTTTC. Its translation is CASSIGGTGAISGANVLTF. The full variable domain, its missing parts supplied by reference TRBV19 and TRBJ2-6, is DGGITQSPKYLFRKEGQNVTLSCEQNLNHDAMYWYRQDPGQGLRLIYYSQIVNDFQKGDIAEGYSVSREKKESFPLTVTSAQKNPTAFYLCASSIGGTGAISGANVLTFGAGSRLTVL.

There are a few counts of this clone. In nucleotides, the CDR3 is TGTGCCAGCAGTTACTCGGGAGAAAGCATGAACACTGAAGCTTTCTTT. It specifies CASSYSGESMNTEAFF. The chain uses TRBV6-6 and TRBJ1-1; D remains ambiguous. With 0 bases removed from V and 0 bases from J, the gap between germline ends came to 11 bases. Germline lookup yields CDR1 MNHNY and CDR2 SVGAGI (reference sequence). This CDR3 has 16 amino acids.

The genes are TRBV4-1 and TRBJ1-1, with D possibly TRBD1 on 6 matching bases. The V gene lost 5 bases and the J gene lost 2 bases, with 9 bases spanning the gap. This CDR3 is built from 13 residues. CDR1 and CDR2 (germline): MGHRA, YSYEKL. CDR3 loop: CASSSGANTEAFF. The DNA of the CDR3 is TGCGCCAGCAGCTCAGGGGCCAACACTGAAGCTTTCTTT.

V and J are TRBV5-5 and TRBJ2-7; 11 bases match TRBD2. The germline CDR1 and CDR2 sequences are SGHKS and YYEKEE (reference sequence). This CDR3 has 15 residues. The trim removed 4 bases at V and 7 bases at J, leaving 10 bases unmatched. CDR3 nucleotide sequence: TGTGCCAGCAGCAAGTTAGCGGGGGGGCCTCTAGAGCAGTACTTC. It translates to CASSKLAGGPLEQYF.

Here the CDR3 reads CASSKKGDRTAYEQYF. DNA of the CDR3: TGTGCCAGCAGCAAAAAAGGTGACAGGACGGCCTACGAGCAGTACTTC. This chain uses TRBV21-1 with TRBJ2-5; no check of the table's D call, TRBD1, against the DNA was made. The end of the DNA is better explained by TRBJ2-7, so the J call may be wrong. TRBV21-1 corresponds to a pseudogene. The length of the CDR3 is 16 residues.